One T cell receptor (beta chain) is described in this entry. Its matching antigen is unknown. Clones were sequenced by immunoSEQ multiplex PCR, and TCRdb holds only the in-frame ones, with some missing. Of roughly 150,000 clones listed, roughly 90% are singletons. The data originate from a study of T cell responses to AZD1222 COVID-19 vaccine. Study results and limitations: Spike-specific TCR breadth and depth rose after two AZD1222 doses. Donors skewed white British and female; clonal diversity was possibly underestimated.

The trim removed 5 bases at V and 8 bases at J, leaving 9 bases unmatched. Germline V CDR1 and CDR2: MNHNS, SASEGT. The CDR3 sequence is 14 residues long. This TCR derives from an adult who received the AZD1222 COVID-19 vaccine. Here the sequenced sample was peripheral blood, taken 28 days after the second AZD1222 dose. The rearrangement joins TRBV6-1 to TRBJ1-1; 9 bases match TRBD1. CDR3 protein: CASSNLPGTGEAFF. CDR3 nucleotides: TGTGCCAGCAGTAACCTTCCCGGGACAGGGGAAGCTTTCTTT.